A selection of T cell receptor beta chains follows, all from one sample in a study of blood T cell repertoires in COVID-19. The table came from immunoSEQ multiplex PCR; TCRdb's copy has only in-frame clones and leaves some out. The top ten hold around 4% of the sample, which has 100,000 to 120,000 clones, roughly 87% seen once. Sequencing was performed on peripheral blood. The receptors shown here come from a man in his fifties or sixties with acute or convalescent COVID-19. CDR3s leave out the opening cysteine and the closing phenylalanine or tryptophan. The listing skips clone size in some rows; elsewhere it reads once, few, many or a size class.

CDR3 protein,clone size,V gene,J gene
ASSLGTGGGNQPQH,NA,TRBV28,TRBJ1-5
ASTPSSGLETQY,NA,TRBV11-3,TRBJ2-5
ASSVSGGVDTQY,NA,TRBV7-9,TRBJ2-3
ASSQVPGTSTSDEQF,NA,TRBV3-1/TRBV3-2,TRBJ2-1
ASSSSGNRNEQF,NA,TRBV11-2,TRBJ2-1
ASRDPRGGELF,NA,TRBV2,TRBJ2-2
ASSSSGSYNEQF,NA,TRBV28,TRBJ2-1
ASSFDPGRGTEAF,NA,TRBV5-1,TRBJ1-1
AIGPGTGPPGQY,NA,TRBV10-3,TRBJ2-7
ASKQGGSPGELF,NA,TRBV3-1/TRBV3-2,TRBJ2-2
ASLLDMYTEAF,NA,TRBV6-5,TRBJ1-1
ASSSGLAMRGDTQY,NA,TRBV28,TRBJ2-3
ASNSLSGSPYNEQF,NA,TRBV27,TRBJ2-1
ASSREADTQY,NA,TRBV19,TRBJ2-3
ASSVGGREPTYEQY,few,TRBV9,TRBJ2-7
AWGQAPEAF,NA,TRBV30,TRBJ1-1
ASSLAGTSYNEQF,NA,TRBV7-3,TRBJ2-1
ATGGQGPRKLF,NA,TRBV10-3,TRBJ1-4
ASSFSSLSSGNTIY,NA,TRBV3-1/TRBV3-2,TRBJ1-3
ASSGGYYTGELF,NA,TRBV5-6,TRBJ2-2
ASSESRRANYGYT,NA,TRBV25-1,TRBJ1-2
ATGEGFEQY,NA,TRBV24-1,TRBJ2-7